This T cell receptor (beta chain) was profiled in a study of regulatory T cells in long-lasting Graves disease. Study outcomes and limitations: Repertoires from persistent disease leaned toward TRBV28, TRBJ1-2 and TRBJ2-5. Persistent Graves' patients showed less TCR diversity than newly diagnosed ones.

CDR3-region Arm-PCR and iRepertoire HTBI primers produced the TCR beta libraries. TCRdb itself ran the multiplex PCR reads through MiXCR, one entry per CDR3 protein. The sample yields 350,000 to 550,000 distinct CDR3 sequences, around 15% seen once. Points on this clonotype: The antigen is unknown.

Sample time point: newly diagnosed GD, antithyroid drugs for less than 3 months. PBMCs were the source of the RNA used for TCR sequencing. A blood draw put about 9 milliliters of peripheral blood into EDTA tubes. The CDR3 spans 13 residues. Germline-derived CDR1 and CDR2 are SGHTA and FQGTGA. The V gene lost 4 bases and the J gene lost 6 bases, with 9 bases spanning the gap. The same data also contributed to another study, on T cells in Graves' hyperthyroidism and ophthalmopathy. That study reports: Researchers ran a first-round RT-PCR on the TCR CDR3 using the HTBI primer set.

The TCR originated in a woman aged 18-30 years with Graves disease. This chain joins TRBV7-3 and TRBJ2-2, with D possibly TRBD1 on 6 matching bases. Specimen: peripheral blood mononuclear cells (PBMCs), collected at new diagnosis, from a patient treated with antithyroid drugs. DNA of the CDR3: TGTGCCAGCAGCTCACAGGGTTCCGGGGAGCTGTTTTTT. The encoded protein is CASSSQGSGELFF.